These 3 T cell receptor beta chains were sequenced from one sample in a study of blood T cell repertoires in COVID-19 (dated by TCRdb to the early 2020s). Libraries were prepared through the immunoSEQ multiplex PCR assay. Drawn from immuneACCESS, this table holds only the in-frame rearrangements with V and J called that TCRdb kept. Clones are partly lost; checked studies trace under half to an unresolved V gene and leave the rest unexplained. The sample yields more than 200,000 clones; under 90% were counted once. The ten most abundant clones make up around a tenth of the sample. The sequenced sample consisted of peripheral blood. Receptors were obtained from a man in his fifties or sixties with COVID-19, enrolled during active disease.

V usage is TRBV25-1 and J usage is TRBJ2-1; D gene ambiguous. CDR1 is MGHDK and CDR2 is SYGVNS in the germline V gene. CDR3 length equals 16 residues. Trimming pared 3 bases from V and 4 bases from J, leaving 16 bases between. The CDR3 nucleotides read TGTGCCAGCAGTGAGGCAGGAACACTCAAATACAATGAGCAGTTCTTC. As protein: CASSEAGTLKYNEQFF.

The CDR3 region is CASSETGQGLSEAFF. CDR3 nucleotides: TGCGCCAGCAGTGAGACGGGACAGGGGTTGTCTGAAGCTTTCTTT. The V and J genes are TRBV10-2 and TRBJ1-1, with TRBD1 matching 10 bases. The V and J ends lost 2 bases and 6 bases, in that order; junction bases with no gene match: 6. Germline V gives CDR1 WSHSY, CDR2 SAAADI. The CDR3 is 15 residues long.

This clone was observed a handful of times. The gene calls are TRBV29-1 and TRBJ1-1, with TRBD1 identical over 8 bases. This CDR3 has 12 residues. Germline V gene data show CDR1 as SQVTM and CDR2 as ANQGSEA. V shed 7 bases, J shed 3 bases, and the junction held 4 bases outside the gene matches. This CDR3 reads CSALQGDTEAFF. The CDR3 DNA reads TGCAGCGCACTACAGGGGGACACTGAAGCTTTCTTT.